This T cell receptor (beta chain) originates from a study of read filtering for tumor transcriptome and immune sequencing. Findings and caveats of the study: IR-seq captured clonotypes deeper and more reliably than RNA-seq.

The CDR3 consists of 14 residues. V lost 6 bases and J lost 4; bases outside the gene matches: 6. Germline lookup yields CDR1 KGHDR and CDR2 SFDVKD. The library was built from roughly 400 ng RNA with molecular barcoded adaptors for alpha/delta and beta/gamma chains. TCRdb reprocessed the reads with MiXCR, giving one entry per CDR3 protein. The sample includes 62,000 or so distinct CDR3 sequences, 20% to 25% of them seen just once. This clonotype has just a few counts. Its matching antigen is unknown. The chain has TRBV24-1 and TRBJ2-7; 9 bases are shared with TRBD1. The origin of this receptor is a donor at least 40 years old with multiple myeloma. The sample was a population of CD138-negative cells sorted from bone marrow. CDR3 sequence (DNA): TGTGCCACCAGTAGAGGACAGGGGAATTACGAGCAGTACTTC. It codes for CATSRGQGNYEQYF.